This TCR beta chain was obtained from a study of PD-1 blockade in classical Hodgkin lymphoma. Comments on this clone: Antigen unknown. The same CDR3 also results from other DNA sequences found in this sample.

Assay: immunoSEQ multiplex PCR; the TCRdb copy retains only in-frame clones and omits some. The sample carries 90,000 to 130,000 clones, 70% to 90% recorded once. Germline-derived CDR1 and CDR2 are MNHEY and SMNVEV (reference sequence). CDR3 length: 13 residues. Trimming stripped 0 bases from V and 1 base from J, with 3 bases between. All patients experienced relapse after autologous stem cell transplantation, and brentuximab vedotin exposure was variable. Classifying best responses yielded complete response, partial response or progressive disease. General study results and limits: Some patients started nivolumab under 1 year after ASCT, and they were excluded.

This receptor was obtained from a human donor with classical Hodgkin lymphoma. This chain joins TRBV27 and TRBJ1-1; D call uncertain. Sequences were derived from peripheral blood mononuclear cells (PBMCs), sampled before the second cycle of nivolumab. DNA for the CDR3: TGTGCCAGCAGTTTATCGAGGAACACTGAAGCTTTCTTT. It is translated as CASSLSRNTEAFF.